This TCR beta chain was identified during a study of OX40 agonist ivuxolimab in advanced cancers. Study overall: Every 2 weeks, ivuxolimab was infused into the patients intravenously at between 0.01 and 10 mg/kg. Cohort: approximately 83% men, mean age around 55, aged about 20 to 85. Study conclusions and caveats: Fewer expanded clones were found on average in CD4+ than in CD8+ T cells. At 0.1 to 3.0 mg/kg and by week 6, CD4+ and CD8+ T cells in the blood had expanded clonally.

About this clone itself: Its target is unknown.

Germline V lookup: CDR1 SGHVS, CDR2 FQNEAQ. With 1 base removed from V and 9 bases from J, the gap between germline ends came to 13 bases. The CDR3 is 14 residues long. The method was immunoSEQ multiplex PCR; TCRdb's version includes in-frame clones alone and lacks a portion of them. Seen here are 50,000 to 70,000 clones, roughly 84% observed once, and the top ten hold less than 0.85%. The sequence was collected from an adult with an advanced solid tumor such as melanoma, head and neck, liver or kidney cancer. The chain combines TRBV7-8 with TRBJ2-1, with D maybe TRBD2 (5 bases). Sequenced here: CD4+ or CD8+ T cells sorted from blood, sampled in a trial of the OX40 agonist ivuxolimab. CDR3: CASSLVRGESEQFF. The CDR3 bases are TGTGCCAGCAGCTTAGTGCGTGGGGAGAGTGAGCAGTTCTTC.